These 18 T cell receptor beta chains were all obtained from the same sample, sequenced in a study of blood T cell repertoires in COVID-19. TCRdb's copy holds only in-frame clones and misses some; the assay was immunoSEQ multiplex PCR. The sample holds some 200,000 clones; 88% are singletons and the top ten take just over 2.5%. The sequenced sample was PBMCs or T cells enriched from blood (not recorded which). Receptors were obtained from a woman younger than 45 who had recovered from COVID-19.

V gene TRBV5-4 combines with J gene TRBJ1-1, with 9 nucleotides matching TRBD1. Germline CDR1 is SGHNT and CDR2 is YYREEE (reference sequence). CDR3 length: 15 amino acids. Trimming took 3 bases from V and 5 from J; bases not matched to a gene: 8. CDR3 protein: CASSSGQGGWTEAFF. In DNA, the CDR3 is TGTGCCAGCAGCTCGGGACAGGGTGGATGGACTGAAGCTTTCTTT.

This CDR3 reads CASSYSGETQYF. CDR3 coding DNA: TGTGCCAGCAGTTACTCCGGAGAGACCCAGTACTTC. The V gene is TRBV6-2 or TRBV6-3, the J gene TRBJ2-5; no clear D. V gave up 0 bases and J gave up 4 bases, with 3 bases separating them. The CDR3 length is 12 residues. The germline gives CDR1 MNHEY, CDR2 SVGEGT.

The chain links TRBV5-1 to TRBJ1-6, with 7 bases that match TRBD1. The CDR3 loop spans 14 amino acids. The germline gives CDR1 SGHRS, CDR2 YFSETQ. After removal of 2 bases from V and 9 bases from J, the junction contained 5 bases not matched to a gene. CDR3 in DNA: TGCGCCAGCAGCTTCCGGGACAGCTCTTCACCCCTCCACTTT. This gives the protein CASSFRDSSSPLHF.

This rearrangement joins TRBV25-1 to TRBJ2-7; possibly TRBD1 for D (6 bases). The CDR3 loop spans 16 amino acids. Germline-derived CDR1 and CDR2 are MGHDK and SYGVNS. The V end was cut by 0 bases, the J end by 0 bases, with 12 bases between. CDR3 residues: CASSEYGGLNSYEQYF. The DNA of the CDR3 is TGTGCCAGCAGTGAATATGGGGGCCTAAACTCCTACGAGCAGTACTTC.

This chain connects TRBV6-5 to TRBJ1-1, with 8 nucleotides matching TRBD1. Germline trimming cut 2 bases from V and 4 bases from J; bases unmatched to any gene: 3. The CDR3 has 14 amino acids. Per germline, CDR1 MNHEY and CDR2 SVGAGI. Here the CDR3 DNA reads TGTGCCAGCAGTTACGGACAGGGTGGCACTGAAGCTTTCTTT. Translating gives CASSYGQGGTEAFF.

This chain links TRBV29-1 with TRBJ1-5, with 10 bases matching TRBD1. V lost 7 bases and J lost 1; bases outside the gene matches: 10. This CDR3 spans 16 amino acids. Germline V gene sequence: CDR1 SQVTM, CDR2 ANQGSEA. As DNA, the CDR3 is TGCAGCGCTAGGACAGGGGGAGCGGGAAGCAATCAGCCCCAGCATTTT. It yields the protein CSARTGGAGSNQPQHF.

The rearrangement joins TRBV27 to TRBJ1-6, with D uncertain. The CDR3 has 17 amino acids. Germline values: CDR1 MNHEY, CDR2 SMNVEV (reference sequence). V lost 4 bases and J lost 8, with 21 bases in between. CDR3 in DNA: TGTGCCAGCAGTTCGACTCTGGTCAAAAAGAATCATTCACCCCTCCACTTT. Its protein product is CASSSTLVKKNHSPLHF.

The V gene is TRBV27, the J gene TRBJ2-3; 9 bases are a match to TRBD2. CDR1 and CDR2 from the germline V gene are MNHEY and SMNVEV (reference sequence). This CDR3 comprises 18 residues. With 1 base clipped from V and 3 bases from J, the junction kept 11 bases outside the gene matches. The CDR3, as DNA: TGTGCCAGCAGTTTATTTGGTGGCGGGGGGGCTCGGACAGATACGCAGTATTTT. Translating gives CASSLFGGGGARTDTQYF.

CDR3 DNA: TGTGCCAGCAGCTTAGGGGCCCTTGGGGGCGGGAACACTGAAGCTTTCTTT. Amino acids: CASSLGALGGGNTEAFF. V and J are TRBV7-9 and TRBJ1-1, with D perhaps TRBD1 (6 bases). Germline V lookup: CDR1 SEHNR, CDR2 FQNEAQ (reference sequence). CDR3 length: 17 residues. V was cut by 1 base and J by 1 base, with 16 bases left in between.

The chain recombines TRBV6-1 with TRBJ1-5; 8 bases are a match to TRBD1. CDR1 is MNHNS, CDR2 SASEGT, per germline. Trimming removed 1 base from V and 5 bases from J; junction bases left unmatched: 7. The CDR3 has 16 residues. The DNA of the CDR3 is TGTGCCAGCAGTGAAGACTCCGGGACAGGTTATCAGCCCCAGCATTTT. Residues: CASSEDSGTGYQPQHF.

The gene calls are TRBV7-9 and TRBJ2-3; D perhaps matches TRBD2 (6 bases). Germline lookup yields CDR1 SEHNR and CDR2 FQNEAQ (reference sequence). The CDR3 spans 17 residues. Trimming cost V 4 bases and J 4 bases, with 21 bases left between them. CDR3 nucleotide sequence: TGTGCCAGCAGCTCCCCGAGAGGAGGGGCGCTTCCAGATACGCAGTATTTT. Protein sequence: CASSSPRGGALPDTQYF. Using reference TRBV7-9 and TRBJ2-3 for the parts outside the CDR3, the full variable domain is DTGVSQNPRHKITKRGQNVTFRCDPISEHNRLYWYRQTLGQGPEFLTYFQNEAQLEKSRLLSDRFSAERPKGSFSTLEIQRTEQGDSAMYLCASSSPRGGALPDTQYFGPGTRLTVL.

V and J are TRBV6-4 and TRBJ2-3; 9 bases agree with TRBD2. The CDR3 has 15 residues. Germline assignment: CDR1 MRHNA and CDR2 SNTAGT. The ends lost 4 bases at V and 2 bases at J; junction bases unmatched: 4. This CDR3 is CASSAGGGDTDTQYF. The CDR3 nucleotides are TGTGCCAGCAGTGCAGGCGGGGGGGACACAGATACGCAGTATTTT.

This clone was seen a single time. The chain uses TRBV9 and TRBJ1-2, with 7 bases that match TRBD1. The germline V gene encodes CDR1 SGDLS and CDR2 YYNGEE. Losses at the gene ends were 6 bases for V and 4 bases for J; bases not matched to a gene: 6. The CDR3 consists of 13 residues. The CDR3: CASKAGGGYGYTF. The CDR3 bases are TGTGCCAGCAAGGCAGGGGGTGGCTATGGCTACACCTTC. Variable domain in full (rest from reference TRBV9 and TRBJ1-2): DSGVTQTPKHLITATGQRVTLRCSPRSGDLSVYWYQQSLDQGLQFLIQYYNGEERAKGNILERFSAQQFPDLHSELNLSSLELGDSALYFCASKAGGGYGYTFGSGTRLTVV.

The chain recombines TRBV14 with TRBJ1-4; 8 nucleotides line up with TRBD1. Trimming cost V 1 base and J 8 bases; bases outside gene matches: 9. Germline V gene data show CDR1 as SGHDN and CDR2 as FVKESK. The CDR3 consists of 16 residues. The CDR3 protein is CASSQGTGQVYEKLFF. CDR3 DNA: TGTGCCAGCAGCCAAGGAACGGGACAGGTCTACGAAAAACTGTTTTTT.

This clone was seen just once. J is TRBJ2-5 and V is TRBV2; TRBD2 matches at 8 bases. V gave up 4 bases and J gave up 0 bases; unmatched junction bases: 4. Germline CDR1 SNHLY, CDR2 FYNNEI. The CDR3 spans 15 residues. For the CDR3, the DNA is TGTGCCAGCAGTGCAGCGGGGGCCTACCAAGAGACCCAGTACTTC. Translation gives CASSAAGAYQETQYF.

The rearrangement uses TRBV2 and TRBJ1-1, with D possibly TRBD1 on 6 matching bases. The ends were cut back, 4 bases at V and 4 bases at J, with 13 bases in the middle. Germline lookup yields CDR1 SNHLY and CDR2 FYNNEI. This CDR3 contains 14 residues. The CDR3 region has the DNA TGTGCCAGCAGTGCCCGGACAGAGGGCACTGAAGCTTTCTTT. Protein: CASSARTEGTEAFF.

The V and J genes are TRBV3-1 (or the pseudogene TRBV3-2) and TRBJ1-1; 7 bases map to TRBD1. The junction had 3 bases not matched to a gene; V was cut back by 1 base and J by 4 bases. The CDR3 totals 14 residues. Germline V gene data show CDR1 as LGHDT and CDR2 as YNNKEL (reference sequence). The CDR3 sequence: CASSQGQGITEAFF. The CDR3 region has the DNA TGTGCCAGCAGCCAAGGACAGGGCATCACTGAAGCTTTCTTT.

The rearrangement joins TRBV3-1 (or the pseudogene TRBV3-2) to TRBJ1-6, with 7 positions matching TRBD1. The CDR3 spans 16 residues. The V segment lost 2 bases and the J segment 9 bases; nucleotides outside the gene matches: 10. Germline V gene lookup returns CDR1 LGHDT and CDR2 YNNKEL (reference sequence). The DNA for the CDR3 is TGTGCCAGCAGCCAACGAGGGGGCGCATCGGGTTCACCCCTCCACTTT. Residues: CASSQRGGASGSPLHF.